The rows below give T cell receptor beta chains drawn from one sample of a study of shared clonotypes between healthy human individuals. Sequencing was performed with immunoSEQ multiplex PCR; in TCRdb, only in-frame clones are kept and a portion is missing. The sample has approximately 2.5 million clones; approximately 93% are singletons. The sequenced sample consisted of naive CD4+ T cells from PBMCs. Receptors originate from a man aged 18 to 30 in good health. Some clones in this sample may be carry-over from other donors' samples. Both conserved end residues are part of each CDR3. D genes are given only for firm matches. Expanded clones get a size class; other rows say once, few or many, or leave the size out.

TRBV4-1	TRBJ2-3	TRBD1	-	13	TGCGCCAGCAGCCAAGATCGAGGGACAGGGGTGTATTTT	CASSQDRGTGVYF
TRBV5-4	TRBJ2-5	-	-	14	TGTGCCAGCAGCCTAACAGGGAGTCAAGAGACCCAGTACTTC	CASSLTGSQETQYF
TRBV6-5	TRBJ1-6	TRBD1	-	15	TGTGCCAGCAGATATACAGGGGGCGGCTATTCACCCCTCCACTTT	CASRYTGGGYSPLHF
TRBV15	TRBJ2-1	TRBD1	once	15	TGTGCCACCAGCGTATCCGGGACAGGGATCGATGAGCAGTTCTTC	CATSVSGTGIDEQFF
TRBV21-1	TRBJ1-5	-	-	17	TGTGCCAGCAGCTGCGACAGGGAAAGACTCGGCTATCAGCCCCAGCATTTT	CASSCDRERLGYQPQHF
TRBV6-1	TRBJ2-1	TRBD1	-	14	TGTGCCAGCAGTTGGGGACAGGGAATCAATGAGCAGTTCTTC	CASSWGQGINEQFF
TRBV5-1	TRBJ2-5	-	-	13	TGCGCCAGCAGCTTGGGGGCAGGGGAGACCCAGTACTTC	CASSLGAGETQYF
TRBV11-2	TRBJ2-7	-	-	12	TGTGCCAGCAGCCGCGGGCCATACGAGCAGTACTTC	CASSRGPYEQYF
TRBV5-6	TRBJ1-4	-	once	15	TGTGCCAGCAGCTTGGACGGCCAGGGCGGTGAAAAACTGTTTTTT	CASSLDGQGGEKLFF
TRBV19	TRBJ1-2	TRBD1	-	18	TGTGCCAGTAGTATTTTGTTTGGGACAGGGCCCCGGGGAGCTGGCTACACCTTC	CASSILFGTGPRGAGYTF
TRBV12-2	TRBJ2-7	-	-	18	TGTGCAAGTCGCTTAGGTATTAGTAAGGGACTTCATTCCTACGAGCAGTACTTC	CASRLGISKGLHSYEQYF
TRBV28	TRBJ2-1	-	once	16	TGTGCCAGCAGTTTACGAGACCCGCAAACCTACAATGAGCAGTTCTTC	CASSLRDPQTYNEQFF
TRBV28	TRBJ1-2	-	once	15	TGTGCCAGCAGTCCCCCTTCCCCCGAGAACTATGGCTACACCTTC	CASSPPSPENYGYTF
TRBV6-1	TRBJ1-4	TRBD1	-	15	TGTGCCAGCAGTGGGACCGGGACAGGGAATGAAAAACTGTTTTTT	CASSGTGTGNEKLFF
TRBV11-3	TRBJ2-7	TRBD2	once	13	TGTGCCAGCAGCTTAGTGGTAGCGGGAGAGCAGTACTTC	CASSLVVAGEQYF
TRBV11-2	TRBJ1-1	-	few	13	TGTGCCAGCAGCTACACAGGTCGCACTGAAGCTTTCTTT	CASSYTGRTEAFF
TRBV28	TRBJ2-1	TRBD2	-	15	TGTGCCAGCAGTCTAGCGGGAGAGCGCTACAATGAGCAGTTCTTC	CASSLAGERYNEQFF
TRBV28	TRBJ2-1	TRBD1	-	16	TGTGCCAGCAGTTTATTTCCGGGACAGCTCTACAATGAGCAGTTCTTC	CASSLFPGQLYNEQFF
TRBV5-1	TRBJ1-3	-	once	13	TGCGCCAGCAGCCCAGGCGGTAGAAACACCATATATTTT	CASSPGGRNTIYF
TRBV6-5	TRBJ1-1	-	-	14	TGTGCCAGCAGTCGGGCAAGAGAGAACACTGAAGCTTTCTTT	CASSRARENTEAFF
TRBV6-1	TRBJ1-5	-	-	16	TGTGCCAGCAGTGAAGGGATTGCAGGGGCAAATCAGCCCCAGCATTTT	CASSEGIAGANQPQHF
TRBV2	TRBJ2-1	-	few	11	TGTGCCAGCAGTGCGTACAATGAGCAGTTCTTC	CASSAYNEQFF
TRBV6-6	TRBJ2-5	-	-	14	TGTGCCAGCAGTTACTCGACTGTCGTGGAGACCCAGTACTTC	CASSYSTVVETQYF
TRBV7-8	TRBJ1-1	-	-	14	TGTGCCAGCAGCCTACACCAGGGGTACACTGAAGCTTTCTTT	CASSLHQGYTEAFF
TRBV5-1	TRBJ2-5	-	-	15	TGCGCCAGCAGCGTACTGGACAGATCCCAAGAGACCCAGTACTTC	CASSVLDRSQETQYF
TRBV28	TRBJ1-4	TRBD1	-	17	TGTGCCAGCAGTCAACCGGGACAGGGGGCCACTAATGAAAAACTGTTTTTT	CASSQPGQGATNEKLFF
TRBV5-1	TRBJ1-1	-	-	15	TGCGCCAGCAGCTTGGGGGCCTTGACGGGCACTGAAGCTTTCTTT	CASSLGALTGTEAFF
TRBV5-1	TRBJ2-7	TRBD2	-	15	TGCGCCAGCAGCCTCGAAAGCGGGAGGGGAGGGGAGCAGTACTTC	CASSLESGRGGEQYF
TRBV28	TRBJ1-2	-	-	13	TGTGCCAGCAGAATTTCCGCTAACTATGGCTACACCTTC	CASRISANYGYTF
TRBV4-2	TRBJ2-4	-	-	16	TGTGCCAGCAGCCAAGTTGCCCAGCGTCCACGGGACATTCAGTACTTC	CASSQVAQRPRDIQYF
TRBV28	TRBJ1-2	-	once	12	TGTGCCAGCAGTTTACGAGGATATGGCTACACCTTC	CASSLRGYGYTF
TRBV25-1	TRBJ1-2	TRBD1	-	18	TGTGCCAGCAGTGCAACGCCGGGACAGGATACCCCGAACTATGGCTACACCTTC	CASSATPGQDTPNYGYTF
TRBV9	TRBJ2-2	-	-	17	TGTGCCAGCAGCGTATTCAGTAGGGCAGCGAACACCGGGGAGCTGTTTTTT	CASSVFSRAANTGELFF
TRBV27	TRBJ2-1	-	-	13	TGTGCCAGCAGCCCGAATTGGTACAATGAGCAGTTCTTC	CASSPNWYNEQFF
TRBV2	TRBJ2-7	TRBD2	-	12	TGTGCCAGCAGGGGGGAGGGAAGGGAGCAGTACTTC	CASRGEGREQYF
TRBV5-8	TRBJ2-3	TRBD2	-	17	TGTGCCAGCAGCTTTTTCGGGAGGGGAACTAGCACAGATACGCAGTATTTT	CASSFFGRGTSTDTQYF
TRBV11-2	TRBJ2-3	-	-	15	TGTGCCAGCAGCTTATTCAGCGGAGGCGGAGATACGCAGTATTTT	CASSLFSGGGDTQYF
TRBV7-9	TRBJ2-7	TRBD2	-	19	TGTGCCAGCAGCTTATACGCGTTTTCTAGCGGGAGGGCCTTAGGCGAGCAGTACTTC	CASSLYAFSSGRALGEQYF
TRBV27	TRBJ1-4	-	-	15	TGTGCCAGCAGTTTCACAGGATCGGCTAATGAAAAACTGTTTTTT	CASSFTGSANEKLFF
TRBV5-4	TRBJ1-1	-	-	17	TGTGCCAGCAGTCTGCTGGCAAGTGGCAGATCGAACACTGAAGCTTTCTTT	CASSLLASGRSNTEAFF
TRBV19	TRBJ2-7	-	-	13	TGTGCCAGTAGCCCGAGGGGTTCCTACGAGCAGTACTTC	CASSPRGSYEQYF
TRBV6-1	TRBJ1-4	-	-	17	TGTGCCAGCAGTGAACGAAGGGCGGCCAGCCGTAATGAAAAACTGTTTTTT	CASSERRAASRNEKLFF
TRBV29-1	TRBJ2-3	TRBD2	-	16	TGCAGCGTTGAAGATCCAGCGGGAGGACCCACAGATACGCAGTATTTT	CSVEDPAGGPTDTQYF
TRBV19	TRBJ1-1	TRBD1	-	14	TGTGCCAGTCGGACAGGGAGGCCTGGTACTGAAGCTTTCTTT	CASRTGRPGTEAFF
TRBV18	TRBJ1-2	-	-	14	TGTGCCAGCTCACCCTTCCGGGAGGTCTATGGCTACACCTTC	CASSPFREVYGYTF
TRBV11-2	TRBJ2-5	-	-	16	TGTGCCAGCAGCCAGGGGTGGGGACGGCGACAAGAGACCCAGTACTTC	CASSQGWGRRQETQYF
TRBV28	TRBJ1-5	-	-	15	TGTGCCAGCAGTTTATGGGGCCAGGGCAATCAGCCCCAGCATTTT	CASSLWGQGNQPQHF
TRBV7-9	TRBJ2-6	-	-	15	TGTGCCAGCAGCTTTCTGTCCTCTGGGGCCAACGTCCTGACTTTC	CASSFLSSGANVLTF
TRBV30	TRBJ1-4	-	-	14	TGTGCCTGGAGCACCGGGACGGTGAATGAAAAACTGTTTTTT	CAWSTGTVNEKLFF
TRBV10-3	TRBJ1-2	TRBD1	-	13	TGTGCCACCAGTACAGGGGTGATCGATGGCTACACCTTC	CATSTGVIDGYTF
TRBV29-1	TRBJ2-3	TRBD1	-	15	TGCAGCGTTGGTCTCTGGGACAGTACAACAGATACGCAGTATTTT	CSVGLWDSTTDTQYF
TRBV6-5	TRBJ2-7	TRBD1	-	15	TGTGCCAGCAGTCGAACCGGGACAGGGCCCTACGAGCAGTACTTC	CASSRTGTGPYEQYF
TRBV9	TRBJ1-2	-	-	15	TGTGCCAGCAGCGTCTTTCTTAGCGCCAGGGATGGCTACACCTTC	CASSVFLSARDGYTF